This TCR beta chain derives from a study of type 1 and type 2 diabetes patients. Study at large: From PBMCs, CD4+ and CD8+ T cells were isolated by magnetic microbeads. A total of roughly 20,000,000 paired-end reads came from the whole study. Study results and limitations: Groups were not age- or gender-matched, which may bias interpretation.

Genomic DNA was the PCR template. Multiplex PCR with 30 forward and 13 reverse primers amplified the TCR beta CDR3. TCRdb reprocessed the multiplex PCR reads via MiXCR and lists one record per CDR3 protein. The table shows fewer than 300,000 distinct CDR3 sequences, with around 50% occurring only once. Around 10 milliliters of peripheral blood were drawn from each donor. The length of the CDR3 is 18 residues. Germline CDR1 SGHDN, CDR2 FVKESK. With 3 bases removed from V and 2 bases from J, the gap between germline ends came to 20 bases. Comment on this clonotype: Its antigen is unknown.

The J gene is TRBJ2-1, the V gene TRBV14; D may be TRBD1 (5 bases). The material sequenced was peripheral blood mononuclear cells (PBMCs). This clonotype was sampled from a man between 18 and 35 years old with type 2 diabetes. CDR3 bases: TGTGCCAGCAGCCACGGACAAGGGGTTCGGCACCCCTACAATGAGCAGTTCTTC. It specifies CASSHGQGVRHPYNEQFF.